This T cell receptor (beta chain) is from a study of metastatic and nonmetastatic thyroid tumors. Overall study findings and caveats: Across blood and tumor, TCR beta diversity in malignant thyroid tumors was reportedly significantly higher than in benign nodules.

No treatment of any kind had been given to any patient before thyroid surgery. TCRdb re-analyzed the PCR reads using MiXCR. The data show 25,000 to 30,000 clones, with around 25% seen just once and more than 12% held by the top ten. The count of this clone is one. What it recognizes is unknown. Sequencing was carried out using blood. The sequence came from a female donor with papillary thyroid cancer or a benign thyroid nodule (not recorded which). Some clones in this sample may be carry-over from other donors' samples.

The CDR3 sequence is CSAARVDIFSNQPQHF. For the CDR3, the DNA is TGCAGTGCAGCGAGGGTTGACATCTTTAGCAATCAGCCCCAGCATTTT. V is TRBV20-1 and J is TRBJ1-5; D not certain. The CDR3 totals 16 residues. The germline V gene has CDR1 DFQATT and CDR2 SNEGSKA (reference sequence). Between the trimmed V and J ends, which lost 6 bases and 0 bases, there was a span of 18 bases.